This T cell receptor (beta chain) was recovered during a study of shared clonotypes between healthy human individuals. About this clone: One base away lies a much larger clone, so this may be a sequencing read error. Without the conserved terminal phenylalanine or tryptophan, this CDR3 likely stems from a read error.

CDR1 and CDR2 from the germline V gene are SGHNT and YENEEA. The CDR3 spans 16 residues. V was pared by 4 bases and J by 6 bases, with 7 bases of the junction left unmatched. Clones were read by immunoSEQ multiplex PCR, and TCRdb kept only the in-frame ones, dropping some. The data contain some 500,000 clones, around 77% of them singletons. The clonotype was recovered from a woman aged 40 to 50 in good health. Some clones in this sample may be carry-over from other donors' samples. Sequencing used PBMCs. The chain is built from TRBV11-3 and TRBJ2-3; 13 bases match TRBD2. CDR3 DNA sequence: TGTGCCAGCAGCTCCGGACTAGCGGGAGCGGACGATACGCAGTATCTT. Its translation: CASSSGLAGADDTQYL.